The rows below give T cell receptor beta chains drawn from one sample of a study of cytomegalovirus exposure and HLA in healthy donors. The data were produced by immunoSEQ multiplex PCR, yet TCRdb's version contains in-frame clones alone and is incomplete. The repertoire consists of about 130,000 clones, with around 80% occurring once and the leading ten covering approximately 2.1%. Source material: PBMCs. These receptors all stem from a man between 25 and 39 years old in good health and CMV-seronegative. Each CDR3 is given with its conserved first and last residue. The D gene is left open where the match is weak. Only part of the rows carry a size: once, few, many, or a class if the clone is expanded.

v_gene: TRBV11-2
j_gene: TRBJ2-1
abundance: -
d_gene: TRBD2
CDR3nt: TGTGCCAGCAGCTTAGAATCTAGCGGGATCTATGAGCAGTTCTTC
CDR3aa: CASSLESSGIYEQFF

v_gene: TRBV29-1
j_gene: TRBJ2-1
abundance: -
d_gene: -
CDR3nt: TGCAGCCCTAAGTATGTGAATGAGCAGTTCTTC
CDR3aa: CSPKYVNEQFF

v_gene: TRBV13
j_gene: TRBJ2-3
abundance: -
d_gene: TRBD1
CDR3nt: TGTGCCAGCAGCTTGGGGACAGAAAGCACAGATACGCAGTATTTT
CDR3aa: CASSLGTESTDTQYF

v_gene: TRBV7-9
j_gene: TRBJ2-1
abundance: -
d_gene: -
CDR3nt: TGTGCCAGCAGCTTAGCGCAGGCTATTTACAATGAGCAGTTCTTC
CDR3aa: CASSLAQAIYNEQFF

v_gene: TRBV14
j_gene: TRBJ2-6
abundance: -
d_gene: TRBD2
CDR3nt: TGTGCCAGCAGCAACTTAGCGGGAACTGCTGGGGCCAACGTCCTGACTTTC
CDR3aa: CASSNLAGTAGANVLTF

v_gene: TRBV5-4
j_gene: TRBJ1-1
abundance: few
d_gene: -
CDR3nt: TGTGCCAGCAGCTTGAACCGGGGCACTGAAGCTTTCTTT
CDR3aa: CASSLNRGTEAFF

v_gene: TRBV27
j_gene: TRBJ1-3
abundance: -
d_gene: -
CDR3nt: TGTGCCAGCAGGGGAGGGGGTAACACCATATATTTT
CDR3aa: CASRGGGNTIYF

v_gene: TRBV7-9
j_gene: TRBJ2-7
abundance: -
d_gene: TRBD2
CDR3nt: TGTGCCAGCAGCGGCAACTTAGCGGGAGAATCGGTCGAGCAGTACTTC
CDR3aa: CASSGNLAGESVEQYF

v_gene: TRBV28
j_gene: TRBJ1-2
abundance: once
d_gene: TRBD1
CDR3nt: TGTGCCAGCAACCTACCTCATGGACAGGGGTATGGCTACACCTTC
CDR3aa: CASNLPHGQGYGYTF

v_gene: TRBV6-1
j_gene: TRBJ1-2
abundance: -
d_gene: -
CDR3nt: TGTGCCAGCAGTTCTCCCGAGCTGGAGGGCTACACCTTC
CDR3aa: CASSSPELEGYTF

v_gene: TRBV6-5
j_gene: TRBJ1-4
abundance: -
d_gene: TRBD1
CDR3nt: TGTGCCAGCAGCCTACTGACAGGGGTTTATGAAAAACTGTTTTTT
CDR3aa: CASSLLTGVYEKLFF

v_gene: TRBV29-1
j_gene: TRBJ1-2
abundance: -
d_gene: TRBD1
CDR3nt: TGCAGCGTTGAACAGGGGGCGGGTGGCTACACCTTC
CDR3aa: CSVEQGAGGYTF

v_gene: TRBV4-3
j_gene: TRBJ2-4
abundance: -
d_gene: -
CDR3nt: TGCGCCAGCAGCCAAGATGCCCAGGCCGGAAACATTCAGTACTTC
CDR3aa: CASSQDAQAGNIQYF

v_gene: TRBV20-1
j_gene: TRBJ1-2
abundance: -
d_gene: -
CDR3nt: TGCAGTGCCGGTGCGGTTTACGGCTACACCTTC
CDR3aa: CSAGAVYGYTF

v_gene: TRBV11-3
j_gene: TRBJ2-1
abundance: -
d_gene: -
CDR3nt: TGTGCCAGCAGCTTAGCAGAGGCCTATGAGCAGTTCTTC
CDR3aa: CASSLAEAYEQFF

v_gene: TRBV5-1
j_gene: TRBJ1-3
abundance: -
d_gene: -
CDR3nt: TGCGCCAGCAGCTTGCTACCCTCTGGAAACACCATATATTTT
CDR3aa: CASSLLPSGNTIYF

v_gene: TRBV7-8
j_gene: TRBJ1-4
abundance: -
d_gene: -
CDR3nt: TGTGCCAGCAGCAAGACCGGGGGTGGGAGTGAAAAACTGTTTTTT
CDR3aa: CASSKTGGGSEKLFF

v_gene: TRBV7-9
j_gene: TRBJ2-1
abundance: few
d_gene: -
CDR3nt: TGTGCCAGCAGCTTATACGGACGGGGAAGGAATGAGCAGTTCTTC
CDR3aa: CASSLYGRGRNEQFF

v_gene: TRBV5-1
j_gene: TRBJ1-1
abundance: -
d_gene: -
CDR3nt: TGCGCCAGCAAAACGGGGGGGACCGGGATCACTGAAGCTTTCTTT
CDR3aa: CASKTGGTGITEAFF

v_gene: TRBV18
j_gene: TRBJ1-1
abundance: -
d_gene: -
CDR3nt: TGTGCCAGCTCACGGGGAGGAGGCAGGGAGGGGACTGAAGCTTTCTTT
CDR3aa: CASSRGGGREGTEAFF

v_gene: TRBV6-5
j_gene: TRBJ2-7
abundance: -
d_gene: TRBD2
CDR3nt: TGTGCCAGCAGCCAACTAGCGGGAGGCCTATACGAGCAGTACTTC
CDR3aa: CASSQLAGGLYEQYF

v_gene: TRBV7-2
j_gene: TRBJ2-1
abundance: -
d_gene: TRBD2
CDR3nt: TGTGCCAGCAGCCTAGTAGGCACTAGCGGGAGGGCCAGGAATGAGCAGTTCTTC
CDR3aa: CASSLVGTSGRARNEQFF